The subject of this entry is one T cell receptor (beta chain). The antigen remains unidentified. Germline CDR1 and CDR2: SEHNR and FQNEAQ (reference sequence). Germline trimming cut 3 bases from V and 8 bases from J; bases unmatched to any gene: 7. The CDR3 loop spans 14 amino acids. TCRdb passed the 5' RACE reads through MiXCR, listing each CDR3 protein once. The table has 400,000 to 500,000 distinct CDR3 sequences, around 20% seen once. This sample is part of a study of identical twins. Findings of the study overall: The conclusions drew on cross-sectional statistical analysis instead of tracking the same donors.

The chain combines TRBV7-9 with TRBJ2-1, with TRBD1 identical over 7 bases. Sequencing input: naive T cells sorted from blood. The TCR originated in a man in his fifties in good health. Here the CDR3 reads CASSFGQVSDEQFF. CDR3 sequence (DNA): TGTGCCAGCAGCTTCGGACAGGTTTCTGATGAGCAGTTCTTC.